This TCR beta chain appears in the sequencing data of a study of blood T cell repertoires in COVID-19 (dated by TCRdb to the early 2020s). In terms of the full investigation: Collaborator samples came from the United States, Italy and Spain and covered acute and convalescent phases of COVID-19. The material from the prospective study consisted of cDNA or gDNA derived from T cells, B-cell-depleted T cells, or PBMCs. The repertoires were released in a freely available public database meant as a resource for research on the immune response to SARS-CoV-2. Where HLA class I and class II types were available, the types were taken from metadata supplied by the sample provider, not from assay-based typing. Subjects who had been exposed to COVID-19, were actively infected with it, or had recovered from it provided the deeply sampled blood TCRbeta repertoires that made up the dataset. Sample metadata almost always included a de-identified subject ID, COVID-19 status, age in years and sex. The samples were drawn from the first 160 participants of the ongoing ImmuneRACE study and from 950 to 1,500 subjects provided by 6 global collaborators.

A remark on this clone: The specificity of this receptor is unknown. Base qualities are not at hand, and no much larger clone is one base apart.

TCRbeta CDR3 regions were amplified from genomic DNA by means of the immunoSEQ Assay, a bias-controlled multiplex PCR. In the original analysis: The number of nucleated cells in each sample was estimated by amplification of reference gene primers within the assay. To quantify the absolute abundance of each unique TCRbeta CDR3 rearrangement, sequence reads were collapsed and filtered. For each sample, productive Simpson clonality was calculated by taking the square root of Simpson's diversity index across productive rearrangements. Here the immuneACCESS table is served through TCRdb, limited to in-frame sequences with V and J called. Missing clones are a known gap in these copies; in checked studies unresolved V genes cover under half, and the rest lacks a known reason. V, J and clone size reflect that table, while D and trimming were determined from the DNA. The sample table contains a few hundred thousand clones; only one count was recorded for approximately 88% of them. Roughly 6.7% of the sample rests with the top ten.

The investigation overall reported the following: Clinical and demographic metadata were provided uncurated, with the amount varying by source and participant.

The CDR1 and CDR2 encoded by the germline V gene are SNHLY and FYNNEI. Including cysteine and valine, the CDR3 has 17 amino acids. CDR3 DNA only is kept here, 51 bases in frame from base 1. The junction shows trimming of 4 bases on V and 2 bases on J, and the gene matches do not reach 7 bases of it. One collaborating source in Seattle enrolled patients during active infection and followed them longitudinally through the course of disease. Whole blood was collected in K2EDTA tubes by collaborating institutions according to the institutions' own protocols. For TCRbeta analysis, collaborators shipped samples as frozen whole blood, isolated PBMCs, or DNA extracted from either of those sample types.

The receptor was derived from a woman aged 30 to 39 with COVID-19, enrolled during active disease. The sequence links TRBV2 to TRBJ2-7; 14 nucleotides in the junction match TRBD2. Sequenced input: peripheral blood. The DNA sequence is given as TGTGCCAGCAGTGGATCGGGACTAGCGGGAGCAGCCTACGAGCAGTACGTC. Its protein is CASSGSGLAGAAYEQYV.